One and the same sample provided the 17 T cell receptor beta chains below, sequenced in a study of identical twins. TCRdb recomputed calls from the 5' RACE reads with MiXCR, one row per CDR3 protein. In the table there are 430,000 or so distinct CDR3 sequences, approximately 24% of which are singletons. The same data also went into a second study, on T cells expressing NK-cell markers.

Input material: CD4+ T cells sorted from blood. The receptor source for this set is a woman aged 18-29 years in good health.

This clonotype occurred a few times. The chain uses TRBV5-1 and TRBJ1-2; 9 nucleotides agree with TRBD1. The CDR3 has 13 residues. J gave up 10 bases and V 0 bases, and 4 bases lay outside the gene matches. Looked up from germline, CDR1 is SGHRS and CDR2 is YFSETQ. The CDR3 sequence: CASSLEWTGAYTF. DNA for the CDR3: TGCGCCAGCAGCTTGGAATGGACAGGGGCCTACACCTTC.

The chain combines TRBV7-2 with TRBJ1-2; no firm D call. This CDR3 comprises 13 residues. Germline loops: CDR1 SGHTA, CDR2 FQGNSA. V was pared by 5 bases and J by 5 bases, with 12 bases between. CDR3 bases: TGTGCCAGCAGCAAAACGTGGGAATATGGCTACACCTTC. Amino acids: CASSKTWEYGYTF.

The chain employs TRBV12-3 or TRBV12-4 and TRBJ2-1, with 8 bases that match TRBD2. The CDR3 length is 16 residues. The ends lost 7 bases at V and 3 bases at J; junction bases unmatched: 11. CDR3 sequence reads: CASTPSASGSYNEQFF. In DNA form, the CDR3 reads TGTGCCAGCACCCCGAGTGCGAGCGGGAGCTACAATGAGCAGTTCTTC.

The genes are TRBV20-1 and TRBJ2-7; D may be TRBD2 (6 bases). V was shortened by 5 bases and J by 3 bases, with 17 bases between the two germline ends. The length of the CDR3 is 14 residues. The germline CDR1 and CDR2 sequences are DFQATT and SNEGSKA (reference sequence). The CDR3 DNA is TGCAGTGCTTCAACACCGGGAGCAGGCTACGAGCAGTACTTC. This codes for CSASTPGAGYEQYF.

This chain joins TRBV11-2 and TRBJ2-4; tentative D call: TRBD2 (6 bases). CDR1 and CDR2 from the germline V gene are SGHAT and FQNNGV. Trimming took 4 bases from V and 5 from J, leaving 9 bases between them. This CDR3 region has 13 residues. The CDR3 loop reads CASSSWGENIQYF. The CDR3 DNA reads TGTGCCAGCAGCTCCTGGGGGGAAAACATTCAGTACTTC. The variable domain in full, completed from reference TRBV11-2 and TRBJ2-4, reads EAGVAQSPRYKIIEKRQSVAFWCNPISGHATLYWYQQILGQGPKLLIQFQNNGVVDDSQLPKDRFSAERLKGVDSTLKIQPAKLEDSAVYLCASSSWGENIQYFGAGTRLSVL.

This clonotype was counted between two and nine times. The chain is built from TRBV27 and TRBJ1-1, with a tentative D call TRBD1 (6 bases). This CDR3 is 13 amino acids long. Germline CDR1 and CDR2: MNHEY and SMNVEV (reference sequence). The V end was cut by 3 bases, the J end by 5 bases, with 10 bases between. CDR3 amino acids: CASSLSRGTEAFF. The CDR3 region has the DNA TGTGCCAGCAGTTTGTCTAGGGGGACTGAAGCTTTCTTT.

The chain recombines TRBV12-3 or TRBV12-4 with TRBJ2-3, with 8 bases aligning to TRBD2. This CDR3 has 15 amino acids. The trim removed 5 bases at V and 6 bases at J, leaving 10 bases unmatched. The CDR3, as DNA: TGTGCCAGCAGTCCGTTCCGGGGGGGCCGGGATACGCAGTATTTT. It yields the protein CASSPFRGGRDTQYF.

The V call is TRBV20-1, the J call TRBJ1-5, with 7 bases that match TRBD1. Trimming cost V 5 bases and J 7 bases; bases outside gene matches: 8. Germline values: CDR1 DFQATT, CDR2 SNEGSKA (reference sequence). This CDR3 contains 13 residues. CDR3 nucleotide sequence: TGCAGTGCTCCCAGGGGGTCGAAGCAGCCCCAGCATTTT. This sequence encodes CSAPRGSKQPQHF.

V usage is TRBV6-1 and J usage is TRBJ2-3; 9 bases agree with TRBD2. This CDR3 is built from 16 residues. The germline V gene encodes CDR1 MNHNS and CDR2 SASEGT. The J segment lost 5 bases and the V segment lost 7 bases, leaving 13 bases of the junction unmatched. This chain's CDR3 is CASKRDSGGPGDTQYF. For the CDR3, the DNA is TGTGCCAGCAAAAGGGATAGCGGGGGACCCGGAGATACGCAGTATTTT.

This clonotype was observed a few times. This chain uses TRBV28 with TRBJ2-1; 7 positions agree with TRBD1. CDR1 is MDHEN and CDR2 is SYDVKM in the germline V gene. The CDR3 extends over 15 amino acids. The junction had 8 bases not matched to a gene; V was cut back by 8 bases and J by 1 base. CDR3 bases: TGTGCCAGCTACCCACCGGGACAGTCCTACAATGAGCAGTTCTTC. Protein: CASYPPGQSYNEQFF.

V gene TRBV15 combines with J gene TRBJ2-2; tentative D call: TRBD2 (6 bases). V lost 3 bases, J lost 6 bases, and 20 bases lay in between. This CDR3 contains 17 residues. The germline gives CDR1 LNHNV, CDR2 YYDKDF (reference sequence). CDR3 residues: CATSSRGSPKLAGELFF. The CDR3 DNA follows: TGTGCCACCAGCAGCCGGGGGAGCCCGAAACTCGCCGGGGAGCTGTTTTTT.

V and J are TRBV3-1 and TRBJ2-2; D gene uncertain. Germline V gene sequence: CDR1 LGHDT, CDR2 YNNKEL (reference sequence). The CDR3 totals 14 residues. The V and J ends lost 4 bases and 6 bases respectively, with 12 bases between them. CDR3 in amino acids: CASSLTSPAGELFF. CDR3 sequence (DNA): TGTGCCAGCAGCCTGACAAGCCCTGCCGGGGAGCTGTTTTTT.

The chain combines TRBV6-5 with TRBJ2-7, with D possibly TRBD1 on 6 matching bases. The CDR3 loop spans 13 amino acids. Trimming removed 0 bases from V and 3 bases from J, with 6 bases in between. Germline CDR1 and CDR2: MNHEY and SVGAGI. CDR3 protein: CASSYSDSYEQYF. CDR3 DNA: TGTGCCAGCAGTTACTCGGACAGCTACGAGCAGTACTTC.

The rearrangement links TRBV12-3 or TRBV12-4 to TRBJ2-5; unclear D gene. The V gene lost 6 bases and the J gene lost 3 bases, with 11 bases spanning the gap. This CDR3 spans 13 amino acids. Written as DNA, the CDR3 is TGTGCCAGCAGAAACGGACGGAAAGAGACCCAGTACTTC. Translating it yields CASRNGRKETQYF.

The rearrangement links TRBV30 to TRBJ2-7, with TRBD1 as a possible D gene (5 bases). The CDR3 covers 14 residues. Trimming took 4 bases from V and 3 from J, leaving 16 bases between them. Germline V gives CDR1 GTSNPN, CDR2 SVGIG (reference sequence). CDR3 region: CAWNSNRRYYEQYF. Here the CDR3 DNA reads TGTGCCTGGAATTCCAACAGGCGATACTACGAGCAGTACTTC.

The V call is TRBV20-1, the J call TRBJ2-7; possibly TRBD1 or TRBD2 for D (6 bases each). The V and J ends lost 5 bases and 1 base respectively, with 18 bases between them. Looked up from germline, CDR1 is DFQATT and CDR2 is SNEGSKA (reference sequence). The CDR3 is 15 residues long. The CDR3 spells CSAAPTGALSYEQYF. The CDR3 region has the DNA TGCAGTGCTGCCCCGACGGGGGCCCTGTCCTACGAGCAGTACTTC.

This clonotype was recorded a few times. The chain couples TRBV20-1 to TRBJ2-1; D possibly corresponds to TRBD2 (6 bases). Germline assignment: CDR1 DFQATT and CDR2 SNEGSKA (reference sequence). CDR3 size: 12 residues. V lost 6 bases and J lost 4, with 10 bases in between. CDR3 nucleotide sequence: TGCAGTGCCGAGGACTATTACAATGAGCAGTTCTTC. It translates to CSAEDYYNEQFF.